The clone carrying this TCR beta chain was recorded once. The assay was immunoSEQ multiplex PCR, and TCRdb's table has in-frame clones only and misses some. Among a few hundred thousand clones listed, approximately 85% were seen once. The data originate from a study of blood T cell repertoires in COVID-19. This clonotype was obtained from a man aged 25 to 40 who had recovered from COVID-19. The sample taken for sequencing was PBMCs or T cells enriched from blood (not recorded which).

CDR3 sequence (DNA): TGTGCCATCAGCGACTCCGGGACAGGGGTTGGCTACACCTTC. Protein: CAISDSGTGVGYTF. The chain recombines TRBV10-3 with TRBJ1-2, with 10 bases lining up with TRBD1. Germline CDR1 ENHRY, CDR2 SYGVKD. Trimming at V came to 6 bases and at J to 7 bases, leaving 8 bases not matched to a gene. CDR3 length: 14 amino acids.